Below are 32 T cell receptor beta chains sequenced from a single sample in a study of PD-1 blockade in classical Hodgkin lymphoma. The protocol was immunoSEQ multiplex PCR, while the TCRdb copy is restricted to in-frame clones and leaves out a portion. Of about 97,000 clones in the sample, 75% to 90% are singletons; the top ten hold approximately 12%. There was relapse after autologous stem cell transplantation in every patient, and there was variation in brentuximab vedotin exposure. This sample comprised peripheral blood mononuclear cells (PBMCs), obtained at baseline. Source of these receptors: a human donor with classical Hodgkin lymphoma.

The gene calls are TRBV14 and TRBJ1-3, with D possibly TRBD1 on 6 matching bases. This CDR3 spans 16 amino acids. Trimming cost V 0 bases and J 4 bases, with 13 bases left between them. The germline V gene has CDR1 SGHDN and CDR2 FVKESK. The CDR3 nucleotides read TGTGCCAGCAGCCAAGATCTGCCGGGGGCGGGAAACACCATATATTTT. Translated, it gives CASSQDLPGAGNTIYF.

This clone was seen a single time. The gene calls are TRBV19 and TRBJ2-7; D might be TRBD1 (7 bases). This CDR3 is built from 14 residues. Germline V CDR1 and CDR2: LNHDA, SQIVND (reference sequence). Trimming cost V 7 bases and J 0 bases, with 13 bases left between them. Written as DNA, the CDR3 is TGTGCCAGTATGTCGGGGGACAGCTCCTACGAGCAGTACTTC. It translates to CASMSGDSSYEQYF.

This clone showed up just a few times. The chain has TRBV10-3 and TRBJ1-6; D perhaps matches TRBD1 (6 bases). From germline, CDR1 is ENHRY and CDR2 SYGVKD. V was shortened by 7 bases and J by 5 bases, with 12 bases between the two germline ends. CDR3 length: 14 amino acids. In DNA form, the CDR3 reads TGTGCCATCAACCGGGACAAAGATAATTCACCCCTCCACTTT. Its translation is CAINRDKDNSPLHF.

This chain uses TRBV7-9 with TRBJ2-5, with D unclear. V shed 1 base and J shed 5 bases, with 8 bases lying between them. CDR3 length: 13 residues. Germline CDR1 is SEHNR and CDR2 is FQNEAQ (reference sequence). The CDR3 DNA is TGTGCCAGCAGCTTAGGTCATCGGGAGACCCAGTACTTC. Residues: CASSLGHRETQYF.

The chain is built from TRBV5-6 and TRBJ2-3; TRBD2 aligns across 11 bases. In germline, CDR1 is SGHDT, CDR2 YYEEEE. The J segment lost 4 bases and the V segment lost 4 bases, leaving 8 bases of the junction unmatched. The CDR3 length is 16 residues. The CDR3 sequence is CASSEGLAELADTQYF. CDR3 bases: TGTGCCAGCAGCGAGGGACTAGCGGAGCTCGCAGATACGCAGTATTTT.

This chain uses TRBV10-3 with TRBJ2-7, with 12 bases fitting TRBD1. Germline V CDR1 and CDR2: ENHRY, SYGVKD. This CDR3 region has 14 residues. V lost 6 bases to trimming and J lost 8 bases; unmatched junction nucleotides: 8. The CDR3 bases are TGTGCCATCAGAGCGGGACAGGGGGCGTCCCAGCAGTACTTC. It specifies CAIRAGQGASQQYF.

This clone was detected once. V and J are TRBV5-1 and TRBJ2-7, with 7 bases fitting TRBD1. This CDR3 region has 15 residues. The trim removed 5 bases at V and 2 bases at J, leaving 10 bases unmatched. Germline V lookup: CDR1 SGHRS, CDR2 YFSETQ. Here the CDR3 reads CASRDPGQRPYEQYF. In nucleotides, the CDR3 is TGCGCCAGCAGAGACCCGGGACAGCGACCCTACGAGCAGTACTTC.

This clone was recorded only once. This CDR3 reads CASSPSGADEKLFF. Here the CDR3 DNA reads TGTGCCAGCAGCCCCTCGGGGGCAGATGAAAAACTGTTTTTT. The chain carries TRBV14 and TRBJ1-4; maybe TRBD1 (6 bases). V lost 4 bases and J lost 6, with 12 bases in between. This CDR3 region has 14 residues. CDR1 is SGHDN and CDR2 is FVKESK in the germline V gene. Full variable domain (rest looked up from reference TRBV14 and TRBJ1-4): EAGVTQFPSHSVIEKGQTVTLRCDPISGHDNLYWYRRVMGKEIKFLLHFVKESKQDESGMPNNRFLAERTGGTYSTLKVQPAELEDSGVYFCASSPSGADEKLFFGSGTQLSVL.

The rearrangement links TRBV6-5 to TRBJ1-5; D gene unclear. Germline V lookup: CDR1 MNHEY, CDR2 SVGAGI. Trimming shortened V by 5 bases and J by 4 bases, and 9 bases separated the two germline ends. This CDR3 is 13 amino acids long. CDR3 in amino acids: CASSIAANQPQHF. The CDR3 DNA sequence: TGTGCCAGCAGTATTGCGGCGAATCAGCCCCAGCATTTT.

Judged by abundance, this clone is medium-sized. V and J are TRBV2 and TRBJ1-1; D perhaps matches TRBD1 (6 bases). With 8 bases removed from V and 2 bases from J, the gap between germline ends came to 12 bases. The CDR3 is made up of 13 amino acids. CDR1 SNHLY and CDR2 FYNNEI come from the germline V gene. The CDR3 loop is CASRTGINTEAFF. In DNA form, the CDR3 reads TGTGCCAGCCGTACAGGGATTAACACTGAAGCTTTCTTT.

V and J are TRBV27 and TRBJ1-5; no reliable D call. The CDR3 length is 13 residues. V dropped 2 bases and J dropped 5 bases, with 7 bases sitting between them. CDR1 MNHEY and CDR2 SMNVEV come from the germline V gene (reference sequence). CDR3 sequence reads: CASSLGPDQPQHF. The CDR3 nucleotides read TGTGCCAGCAGTTTAGGGCCGGATCAGCCCCAGCATTTT.

This clone was recorded a few times. V gene TRBV27 combines with J gene TRBJ2-5; D may be TRBD2 (7 bases). The germline gives CDR1 MNHEY, CDR2 SMNVEV (reference sequence). V lost 2 bases, J lost 8 bases, and 9 bases lay in between. The CDR3 covers 12 residues. CDR3 coding DNA: TGTGCCAGCAGTTTAGGGGGGGGCACCCAGTACTTC. The encoded protein is CASSLGGGTQYF.

The chain employs TRBV5-5 and TRBJ2-7; 10 nucleotides agree with TRBD1. Germline assignment: CDR1 SGHKS and CDR2 YYEKEE (reference sequence). The CDR3 runs 13 residues. The junction had 5 bases not matched to a gene; V was cut back by 7 bases and J by 4 bases. The CDR3 DNA follows: TGTGCCAGCGACGGGACAGGGGAATACGAGCAGTACTTC. Encoded protein: CASDGTGEYEQYF.

V is TRBV5-4 and J is TRBJ1-2; a weak D match, TRBD1 (5 bases). The CDR3 loop spans 15 amino acids. Germline assignment: CDR1 SGHNT and CDR2 YYREEE (reference sequence). V shed 0 bases and J shed 2 bases, with 11 bases lying between them. CDR3 nucleotides: TGTGCCAGCAGCTTGGGCCGCAGGGAAAACTATGGCTACACCTTC. It translates to CASSLGRRENYGYTF.

This chain links TRBV29-1 with TRBJ1-1; no reliable D call. Germline V gene lookup returns CDR1 SQVTM and CDR2 ANQGSEA. The CDR3 length is 11 residues. The V and J ends lost 4 bases and 2 bases respectively, with 5 bases between them. CDR3 in DNA: TGCAGCGTTGCGCCCAACACTGAAGCTTTCTTT. It specifies CSVAPNTEAFF.

The chain is built from TRBV6-6 and TRBJ1-1; tentatively, D is TRBD1 (5 bases). From germline, CDR1 is MNHNY and CDR2 SVGAGI (reference sequence). Trimming took 8 bases from V and 3 from J, leaving 10 bases between them. The CDR3 spans 12 residues. The CDR3 coding sequence is TGTGCCAGCCGACAGTTATACACTGAAGCTTTCTTT. This translates into CASRQLYTEAFF.

The rearrangement uses TRBV28 and TRBJ1-2; D uncertain. The germline V gene encodes CDR1 MDHEN and CDR2 SYDVKM. The CDR3 is 12 amino acids. V was cut by 2 bases and J by 4 bases, with 5 bases left in between. In DNA, the CDR3 is TGTGCCAGCAGTTTACCCAGCTATGGCTACACCTTC. It specifies CASSLPSYGYTF.

The chain carries TRBV4-1 and TRBJ2-3; no definite D call. Germline lookup yields CDR1 MGHRA and CDR2 YSYEKL. Trimming removed 2 bases at V and 0 bases at J, with 6 bases between. This CDR3 is built from 14 residues. As DNA, the CDR3 is TGCGCCAGCAGCCAAACCAGGAGCACAGATACGCAGTATTTT. It translates to CASSQTRSTDTQYF.

This chain's CDR3 is CASVGGSYNEQFF. The CDR3 DNA follows: TGTGCCAGTGTTGGGGGCTCCTACAATGAGCAGTTCTTC. The chain links TRBV19 to TRBJ2-1; D may match TRBD1 or TRBD2 (5 bases each). Trimming stripped 8 bases from V and 0 bases from J, with 8 bases between. Germline V CDR1 and CDR2: LNHDA, SQIVND (reference sequence). The CDR3 contains 13 residues.

The genes are TRBV5-5 and TRBJ2-2; TRBD1 matches 10 bases. Germline trimming cut 4 bases from V and 4 bases from J; bases unmatched to any gene: 4. This CDR3 region has 15 residues. Germline V CDR1 and CDR2: SGHKS, YYEKEE (reference sequence). Here the CDR3 reads CASSLGQGGTGELFF. CDR3 sequence (DNA): TGTGCCAGCAGCCTCGGACAGGGGGGCACCGGGGAGCTGTTTTTT.

This clone was found a few times. This chain links TRBV10-3 with TRBJ2-5; no firm D call. V was pared by 3 bases and J by 5 bases, with 10 bases between. The CDR3 has 13 amino acids. Germline CDR1 is ENHRY and CDR2 is SYGVKD. For the CDR3, the DNA is TGTGCCATCAGTGACCTCGAAGAGGAGACCCAGTACTTC. Its translation: CAISDLEEETQYF.

The rearrangement uses TRBV6-5 and TRBJ1-1; D remains unclear. This CDR3 region has 15 residues. Per germline, CDR1 MNHEY and CDR2 SVGAGI. Between the trimmed V and J ends, which lost 0 bases and 0 bases, there was a span of 8 bases. This CDR3 is CASSYSRLLNTEAFF. In DNA form, the CDR3 reads TGTGCCAGCAGTTACTCGAGACTCCTGAACACTGAAGCTTTCTTT.

This chain uses TRBV10-3 with TRBJ1-4; the D is unclear. Trimming cost V 2 bases and J 8 bases, with 6 bases left between them. Germline values: CDR1 ENHRY, CDR2 SYGVKD. CDR3 length: 12 residues. In nucleotides, the CDR3 is TGTGCCATCAGTGAGGAACGGGAAAAACTGTTTTTT. As protein: CAISEEREKLFF.

The chain couples TRBV9 to TRBJ1-2; TRBD1 matches 7 bases. The CDR3 sequence is 13 residues long. CDR1 is SGDLS and CDR2 is YYNGEE in the germline V gene. J was trimmed by 3 bases and V by 4 bases; bases with no gene match: 3. CDR3 residues: CASSPGTDYGYTF. The CDR3 coding sequence is TGTGCCAGCAGCCCCGGGACAGACTATGGCTACACCTTC.

The V gene is TRBV9, the J gene TRBJ2-3; 9 nucleotides align to TRBD2. This CDR3 region has 16 residues. Germline V lookup: CDR1 SGDLS, CDR2 YYNGEE. J was trimmed by 4 bases and V by 4 bases; bases with no gene match: 10. The CDR3 spells CASSPASGIGADTQYF. The CDR3 nucleotides are TGTGCCAGCAGCCCCGCTAGCGGGATAGGGGCAGATACGCAGTATTTT.

The chain combines TRBV15 with TRBJ2-1; perhaps TRBD1 as D (6 bases). This CDR3 spans 14 amino acids. Germline V lookup: CDR1 LNHNV, CDR2 YYDKDF (reference sequence). Trimming left V 0 bases short and J 8 bases short, with 11 bases between. The CDR3 sequence: CATSRDTGLDEQFF. In nucleotides, the CDR3 is TGTGCCACCAGCAGAGATACAGGGCTTGATGAGCAGTTCTTC.

The rearrangement links TRBV4-2 to TRBJ2-1, with D maybe TRBD1 (6 bases). The CDR3 runs to 16 residues. Germline CDR1 reads LGHNA; CDR2 reads YNFKEQ. Trimming stripped 4 bases from V and 2 bases from J, with 15 bases between. The CDR3, as DNA: TGTGCCAGCAGCCTCCTCAGGGGCCCTACCTACAATGAGCAGTTCTTC. Its translation is CASSLLRGPTYNEQFF.

V is TRBV5-1 and J is TRBJ2-1, with D perhaps being TRBD1 or TRBD2 (6 bases each). The germline V and J ends were trimmed by 1 base and 6 bases, with 11 bases remaining between them. This CDR3 is built from 14 residues. CDR1 is SGHRS and CDR2 is YFSETQ in the germline V gene. The DNA for the CDR3 is TGCGCCAGCAGCTTGTGGGGGGCCACCAATGAGCAGTTCTTC. This translates into CASSLWGATNEQFF.

The chain couples TRBV11-3 to TRBJ2-3; D is undetermined. The CDR3 has 13 residues. The V gene's germline CDR1 is SGHNT and CDR2 YENEEA. The ends were cut back, 5 bases at V and 3 bases at J, with 9 bases in the middle. The CDR3, as DNA: TGTGCCAGCAGCGCCTTAAGGACAGATACGCAGTATTTT. This sequence encodes CASSALRTDTQYF.

The chain links TRBV5-6 to TRBJ2-2, with 13 nucleotides matching TRBD2. There are 18 residues in the CDR3. Germline CDR1 SGHDT, CDR2 YYEEEE. Germline trimming cut 2 bases from V and 3 bases from J; bases unmatched to any gene: 7. In nucleotides, the CDR3 is TGTGCCAGCAGCTTTCTACAACTAGCGGGAGGGGACACCGGGGAGCTGTTTTTT. As protein: CASSFLQLAGGDTGELFF. The complete variable domain, with remaining parts taken from reference TRBV5-6 and TRBJ2-2, reads DAGVTQSPTHLIKTRGQQVTLRCSPKSGHDTVSWYQQALGQGPQFIFQYYEEEERQRGNFPDRFSGHQFPNYSSELNVNALLLGDSALYLCASSFLQLAGGDTGELFFGEGSRLTVL.

Here the CDR3 DNA reads TGTGCCTGGAGTATGAACTCTGGAAACACCATATATTTT. This encodes CAWSMNSGNTIYF. The chain carries TRBV30 and TRBJ1-3, with D hard to call. The germline V gene encodes CDR1 GTSNPN and CDR2 SVGIG (reference sequence). The CDR3 spans 13 residues. With 2 bases removed from V and 0 bases from J, the gap between germline ends came to 5 bases.

The chain joins TRBV7-6 to TRBJ2-1; D unclear. The CDR3 has 15 residues. Trimming removed 2 bases at V and 2 bases at J, with 10 bases between. From germline, CDR1 is SGHVS and CDR2 FNYEAQ. The CDR3 protein is CASSLFPVPYNEQFF. DNA for the CDR3: TGTGCCAGCAGCTTATTTCCGGTCCCCTACAATGAGCAGTTCTTC.